This TCR beta chain emerged from a study of blood T cell repertoires in COVID-19. Only in-frame clones appear in the TCRdb table, and some are missing; sequencing was by immunoSEQ multiplex PCR. The table lists roughly 30,000 clones, around 72% of them singletons. The CDR3 extends over 14 amino acids. The V end lost 3 bases, the J end lost 2 bases, and 10 bases lay between the germline ends. Germline V gene lookup returns CDR1 SGHTA and CDR2 FQGNSA. The sequence was obtained from a boy aged 2 to 9 with active or convalescent COVID-19. The rearrangement joins TRBV7-2 to TRBJ1-2; maybe TRBD1 (6 bases). The sequencing sample was made of peripheral blood. This CDR3 reads CASSFKTGNYGYTF. CDR3 coding DNA: TGTGCCAGCAGCTTCAAAACAGGGAACTATGGCTACACCTTC.